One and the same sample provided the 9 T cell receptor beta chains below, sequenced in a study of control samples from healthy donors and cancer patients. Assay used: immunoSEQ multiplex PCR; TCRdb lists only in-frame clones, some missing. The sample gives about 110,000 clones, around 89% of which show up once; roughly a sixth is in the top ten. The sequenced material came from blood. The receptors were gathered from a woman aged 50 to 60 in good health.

CDR3 protein: CASRSSGGAGETQYF. The CDR3 DNA follows: TGTGCCAGCAGGTCCAGCGGGGGGGCCGGAGAGACCCAGTACTTC. The gene calls are TRBV2 and TRBJ2-5, with 10 bases fitting TRBD2. The CDR3 extends over 15 amino acids. Trimming cost V 6 bases and J 4 bases; bases outside gene matches: 8. CDR1 is SNHLY and CDR2 is FYNNEI in the germline V gene. Filled out from reference TRBV2 and TRBJ2-5, the complete variable domain reads EPEVTQTPSHQVTQMGQEVILRCVPISNHLYFYWYRQILGQKVEFLVSFYNNEISEKSEIFDDQFSVERPDGSNFTLKIRSTKLEDSAMYFCASRSSGGAGETQYFGPGTRLLVL.

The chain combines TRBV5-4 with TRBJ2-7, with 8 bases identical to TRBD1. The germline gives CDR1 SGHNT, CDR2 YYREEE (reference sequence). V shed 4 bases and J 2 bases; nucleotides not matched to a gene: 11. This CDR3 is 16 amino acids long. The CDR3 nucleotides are TGTGCCAGCAGCCTCGACAGGGGCCGAACGACCTACGAGCAGTACGTC. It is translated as CASSLDRGRTTYEQYV.

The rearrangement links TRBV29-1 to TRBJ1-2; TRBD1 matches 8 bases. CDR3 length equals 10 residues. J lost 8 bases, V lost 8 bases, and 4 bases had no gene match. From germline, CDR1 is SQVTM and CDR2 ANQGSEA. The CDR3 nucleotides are TGCAGCACTACAGGGGGAGGCTACACCTTC. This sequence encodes CSTTGGGYTF.

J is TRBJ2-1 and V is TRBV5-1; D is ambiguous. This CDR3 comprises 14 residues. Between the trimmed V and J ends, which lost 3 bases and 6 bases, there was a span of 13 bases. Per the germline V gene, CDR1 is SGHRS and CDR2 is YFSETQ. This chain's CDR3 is CASSSESVLNEQFF. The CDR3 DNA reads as TGCGCCAGCAGCTCGGAATCCGTCCTCAATGAGCAGTTCTTC.

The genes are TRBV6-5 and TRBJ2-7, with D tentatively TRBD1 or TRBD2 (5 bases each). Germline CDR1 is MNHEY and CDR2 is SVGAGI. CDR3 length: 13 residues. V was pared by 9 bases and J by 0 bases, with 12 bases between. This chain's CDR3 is CASGGPSSYEQYV. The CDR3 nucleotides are TGTGCCAGTGGGGGACCGAGCTCCTACGAGCAGTACGTC.

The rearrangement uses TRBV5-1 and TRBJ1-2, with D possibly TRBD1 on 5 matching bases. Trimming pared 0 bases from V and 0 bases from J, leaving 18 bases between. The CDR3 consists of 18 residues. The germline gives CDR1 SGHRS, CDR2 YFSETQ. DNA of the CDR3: TGCGCCAGCAGCTTGGTTGGGGTAGGGGCCAGAGCTAACTATGGCTACACCTTC. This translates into CASSLVGVGARANYGYTF. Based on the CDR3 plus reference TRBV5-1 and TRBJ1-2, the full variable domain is KAGVTQTPRYLIKTRGQQVTLSCSPISGHRSVSWYQQTPGQGLQFLFEYFSETQRNKGNFPGRFSGRQFSNSRSEMNVSTLELGDSALYLCASSLVGVGARANYGYTFGSGTRLTVV.

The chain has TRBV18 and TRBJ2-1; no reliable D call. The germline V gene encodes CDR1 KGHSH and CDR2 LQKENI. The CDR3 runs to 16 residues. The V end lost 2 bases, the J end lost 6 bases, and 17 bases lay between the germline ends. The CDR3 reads CASSPVGYPTGNEQFF. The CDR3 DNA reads TGTGCCAGCTCACCAGTTGGGTACCCGACGGGCAATGAGCAGTTCTTC.

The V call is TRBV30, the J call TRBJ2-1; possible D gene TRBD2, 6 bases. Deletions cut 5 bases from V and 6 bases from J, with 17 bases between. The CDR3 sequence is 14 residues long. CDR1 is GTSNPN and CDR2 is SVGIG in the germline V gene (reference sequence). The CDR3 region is CAWGGLSTTNEQFF. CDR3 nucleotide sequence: TGTGCCTGGGGGGGACTTTCCACCACCAATGAGCAGTTCTTC.

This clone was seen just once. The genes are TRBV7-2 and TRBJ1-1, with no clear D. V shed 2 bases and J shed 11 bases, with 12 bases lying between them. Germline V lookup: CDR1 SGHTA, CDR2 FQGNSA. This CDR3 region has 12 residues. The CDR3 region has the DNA TGTGCCAGCAGCTTAAGCTCCTCCGTGGCTTTCTTT. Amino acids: CASSLSSSVAFF.